Listed below are T cell receptor beta chains from one sample, sequenced in a study of Ad26.COV2.S vaccination and SARS-CoV-2 variants. The assay was immunoSEQ multiplex PCR, and TCRdb's table has in-frame clones only and misses some. This table has around 450,000 clones, about 93% appearing once. Source: peripheral blood, taken in a trial of Ad26.COV2.S vaccine versus placebo. These receptors were taken from a person between 18 and 59 years old who received the Ad26.COV2.S COVID-19 vaccine or a placebo. Each CDR3 is given with its conserved first and last residue. The D gene is left open where the match is weak. The size entry is marked missing in some rows and otherwise reads once, few, many or a size class.

abundance	j_gene	v_gene	d_gene	CDR3nt	CDR3aa
.	TRBJ1-2	TRBV30	.	TGTGCCTGGAGTCTGGGGGGGGCGGATGGCTACACCTTC	CAWSLGGADGYTF
.	TRBJ2-7	TRBV7-2	TRBD1	TGTGCCAGCAGCTTCCTAGTATGGACAGGGGATAACGAGCAGTACTTC	CASSFLVWTGDNEQYF
.	TRBJ2-3	TRBV11-2	.	TGTGCCAGCAGACAAGGCCCCGTCTGGAGCACAGATACGCAGTATTTT	CASRQGPVWSTDTQYF
.	TRBJ1-2	TRBV4-1	.	TGCGCCAGCAGCCAATCGGCGGCGCGAGGCTACACCTTC	CASSQSAARGYTF
.	TRBJ1-2	TRBV18	.	TGTGCCAGCTCACCGAATCGGAACCCGGCGGACTATGGCTACACCTTC	CASSPNRNPADYGYTF
.	TRBJ2-1	TRBV13	TRBD2	TGTGCCAGCAGCAAATATACACGGACTAGCGGGAGGGCAAGCAATGAGCAGTTCTTC	CASSKYTRTSGRASNEQFF
.	TRBJ2-6	TRBV7-8	.	TGTGCCAGCAGCTTGGGTCTCTCTGGGGCCAACGTCCTGACTTTC	CASSLGLSGANVLTF
.	TRBJ1-1	TRBV28	.	TGTGCCAGCTCGGTTGAAAGGGAAGCTTTCTTT	CASSVEREAFF
.	TRBJ2-5	TRBV18	TRBD1	TGTGCCAGCTCACCACTTGGGACAGGGGGCGGCGAGACCCAGTACTTC	CASSPLGTGGGETQYF
.	TRBJ2-3	TRBV9	.	TGTGCCAGCAGTGCATTGGGATACAGCACAGATACGCAGTATTTT	CASSALGYSTDTQYF
.	TRBJ2-6	TRBV4-3	TRBD1	TGCGCCAGCAGCCACTTCGCGGGGACAGGCTCTGGGGCCAACGTCCTGACTTTC	CASSHFAGTGSGANVLTF
once	TRBJ2-1	TRBV24-1	TRBD1	TGTGCCACCAGTGACCCGGACAGGACAGGGAAGCAGACCTACAATGAGCAGTTCTTC	CATSDPDRTGKQTYNEQFF
.	TRBJ1-1	TRBV28	.	TGTGCCAGCGGGGGTTCTATGAACACTGAAGCTTTCTTT	CASGGSMNTEAFF
once	TRBJ1-1	TRBV27	.	TGTGCCAGCAGTTTGAACACAGGGACCTACACTGAAGCTTTCTTT	CASSLNTGTYTEAFF
.	TRBJ1-6	TRBV30	.	TGTGCCTGGAGCAGCCTTAGTAATTCACCCCTCCACTTT	CAWSSLSNSPLHF
.	TRBJ1-2	TRBV6-2/TRBV6-3	TRBD1	TGTGCCAGCAGTTCCATGGACAGGCCAGTTGGCTATGGCTACACCTTC	CASSSMDRPVGYGYTF
once	TRBJ2-7	TRBV2	.	TGTGCCAGCAGTAAAGGCGCAGGCTACGAGCAGTACTTC	CASSKGAGYEQYF
.	TRBJ2-7	TRBV29-1	.	TGCAGCGTTGCCTTGGGACGGGACTACGAGCAGTACTTC	CSVALGRDYEQYF
.	TRBJ2-7	TRBV6-2/TRBV6-3	.	TGTGCCAGCAGTTACACCCTTAGCGAGCAGTACTTC	CASSYTLSEQYF
few	TRBJ1-1	TRBV4-3	.	TGCGCCAGCAGCCAAGATCCCCAGGGTGCGAACACTGAAGCTTTCTTT	CASSQDPQGANTEAFF
.	TRBJ1-2	TRBV30	.	TGTGCCTGGAGTCGAACAGGGTCCTTCTATGGCTACACCTTC	CAWSRTGSFYGYTF
.	TRBJ2-2	TRBV5-1	TRBD2	TGCGCCAGCAGCCCTAGCGGGGCCGGGGAGCTGTTTTTT	CASSPSGAGELFF
.	TRBJ2-1	TRBV7-8	.	TGTGCCAGCAGCCTAGACATACGCAATGAGCAGTTCTTC	CASSLDIRNEQFF
.	TRBJ1-1	TRBV6-5	.	TGTGCCAGCAAAACCCATTCGGGCATGAACACTGAAGCTTTCTTT	CASKTHSGMNTEAFF
once	TRBJ1-5	TRBV7-2	TRBD1	TGTGCCAGCAGCCTCAGGGGGGATCAGCCCCAGCATTTT	CASSLRGDQPQHF
.	TRBJ2-2	TRBV5-4	TRBD1	TGTGCCAGCAGCCCGAAGTCTTCTGGGACAGCGAACACCGGGGAGCTGTTTTTT	CASSPKSSGTANTGELFF
.	TRBJ2-7	TRBV4-1	TRBD2	TGCGCCAGCAGCAGCACCCCCGGGAGGGCCGGCGAGCAGTACTTC	CASSSTPGRAGEQYF
.	TRBJ2-1	TRBV27	TRBD1	TGTGCCAGCAGTATCCGGGACAGGGTGGGCAATGAGCAGTTCTTC	CASSIRDRVGNEQFF
.	TRBJ1-2	TRBV12-3/TRBV12-4	.	TGTGCCAGCACCCTCCGCTTCGGGGATGGCTACACCTTC	CASTLRFGDGYTF
.	TRBJ1-5	TRBV18	TRBD1	TGTGCCAGCTCGCCCGGGACAGACCGCAATCAGCCCCAGCATTTT	CASSPGTDRNQPQHF
.	TRBJ2-3	TRBV30	.	TGTGCCTGGAGTGGTGCCACAGATACGCAGTATTTT	CAWSGATDTQYF
.	TRBJ2-5	TRBV2	TRBD1	TGTGCCAGCAGCCGGGACAGTTTACAAGAGACCCAGTACTTC	CASSRDSLQETQYF
.	TRBJ2-3	TRBV18	.	TGTGCCAGCTCACCAAGGGCCTCTACAGATACGCAGTATTTT	CASSPRASTDTQYF
.	TRBJ2-5	TRBV7-8	.	TGTGCCAGCAGCTTAGCCGCGGGGCAGAACCAAGAGACCCAGTACTTC	CASSLAAGQNQETQYF
.	TRBJ2-1	TRBV27	TRBD2	TGTGCCACCAGACTAGCGGTTTACAATGAGCAGTTCTTC	CATRLAVYNEQFF
.	TRBJ1-1	TRBV9	TRBD1	TGTGCCAGCAGCGTTGGGGACAGGGGAAGCGGAGCTTTCTTT	CASSVGDRGSGAFF
.	TRBJ2-5	TRBV20-1	.	TGCAGTGCGGAAGCGGGAGAGACCCAGTACTTC	CSAEAGETQYF
.	TRBJ2-3	TRBV5-5	.	TGTGCCAGCAGCTTGGGTGGGCTAAGCACAGATACGCAGTATTTT	CASSLGGLSTDTQYF
.	TRBJ1-3	TRBV6-1	.	TGTGCCAGCAGTGAAATTAACACCTTCTCTGGAAACACCATATATTTT	CASSEINTFSGNTIYF
.	TRBJ2-1	TRBV14	.	TGTGCCAGCAGCGAGGCAGTAAGGACTCGACAAAATGAGCAGTTCTTC	CASSEAVRTRQNEQFF
.	TRBJ2-7	TRBV7-9	.	TGTGCCAGCAGCCCACAGGGAACCTCCTACGAGCAGTACTTC	CASSPQGTSYEQYF
.	TRBJ1-1	TRBV6-5	.	TGTGCCAGCATAGGAGGCACTGAAGCTTTCTTT	CASIGGTEAFF
.	TRBJ1-3	TRBV7-2	.	TGTGCCAGCAGCCCCGCGTCGGTGGGGAACACCATATATTTT	CASSPASVGNTIYF
.	TRBJ1-3	TRBV30	.	TGTGCCTGGAGGACCCACAGCGGGGAGGACTTCTCTGGAAACACCATATATTTT	CAWRTHSGEDFSGNTIYF
once	TRBJ1-4	TRBV7-2	.	TGTGCCAGCAGCTTATCGGGGGCCGGTAATGAAAAACTGTTTTTT	CASSLSGAGNEKLFF